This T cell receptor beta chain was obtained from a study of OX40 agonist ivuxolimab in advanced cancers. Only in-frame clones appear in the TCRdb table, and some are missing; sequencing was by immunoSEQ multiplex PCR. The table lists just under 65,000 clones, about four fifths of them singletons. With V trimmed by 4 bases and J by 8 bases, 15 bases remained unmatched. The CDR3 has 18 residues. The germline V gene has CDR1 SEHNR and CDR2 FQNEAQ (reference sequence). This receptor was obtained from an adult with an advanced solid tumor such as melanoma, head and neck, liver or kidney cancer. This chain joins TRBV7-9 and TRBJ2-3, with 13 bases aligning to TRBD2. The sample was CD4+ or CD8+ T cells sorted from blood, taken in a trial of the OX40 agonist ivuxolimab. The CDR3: CASSSQPGLAGIIITQYF. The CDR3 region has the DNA TGTGCCAGCAGCTCACAACCGGGACTAGCGGGAATTATTATTACGCAGTATTTT.